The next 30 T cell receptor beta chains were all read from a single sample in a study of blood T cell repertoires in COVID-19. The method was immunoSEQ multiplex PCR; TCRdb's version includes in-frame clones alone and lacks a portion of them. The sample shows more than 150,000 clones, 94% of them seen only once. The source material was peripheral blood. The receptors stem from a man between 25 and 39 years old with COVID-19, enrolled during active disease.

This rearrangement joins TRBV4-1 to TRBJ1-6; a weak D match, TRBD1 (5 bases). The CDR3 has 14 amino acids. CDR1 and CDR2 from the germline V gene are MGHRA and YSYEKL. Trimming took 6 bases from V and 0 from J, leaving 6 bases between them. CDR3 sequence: CASRDSSYNSPLHF. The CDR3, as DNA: TGCGCCAGCAGAGACAGCTCCTATAATTCACCCCTCCACTTT.

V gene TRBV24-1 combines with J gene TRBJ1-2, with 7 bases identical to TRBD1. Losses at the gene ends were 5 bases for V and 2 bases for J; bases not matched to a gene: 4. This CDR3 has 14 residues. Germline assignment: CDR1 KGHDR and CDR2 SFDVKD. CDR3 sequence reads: CATSGQGANYGYTF. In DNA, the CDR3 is TGTGCCACCAGTGGACAGGGAGCCAACTATGGCTACACCTTC.

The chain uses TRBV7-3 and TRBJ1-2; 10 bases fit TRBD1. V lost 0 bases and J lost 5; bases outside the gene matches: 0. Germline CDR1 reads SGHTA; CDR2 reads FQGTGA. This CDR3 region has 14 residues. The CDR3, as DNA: TGTGCCAGCAGCTTAACGGGACAGGGGTATGGCTACACCTTC. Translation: CASSLTGQGYGYTF.

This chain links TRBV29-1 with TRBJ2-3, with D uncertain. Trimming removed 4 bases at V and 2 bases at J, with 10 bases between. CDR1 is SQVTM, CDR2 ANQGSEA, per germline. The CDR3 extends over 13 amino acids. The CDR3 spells CSVGRLHTDTQYF. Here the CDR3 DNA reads TGCAGCGTTGGGCGGCTACACACAGATACGCAGTATTTT.

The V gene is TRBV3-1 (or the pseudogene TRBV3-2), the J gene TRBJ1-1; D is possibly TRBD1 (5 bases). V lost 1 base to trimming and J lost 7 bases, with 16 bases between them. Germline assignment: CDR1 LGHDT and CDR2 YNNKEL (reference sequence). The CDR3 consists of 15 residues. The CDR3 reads CASSQGDGRRGEAFF. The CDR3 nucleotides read TGTGCCAGCAGCCAAGGGGACGGGAGGAGAGGTGAAGCTTTCTTT.

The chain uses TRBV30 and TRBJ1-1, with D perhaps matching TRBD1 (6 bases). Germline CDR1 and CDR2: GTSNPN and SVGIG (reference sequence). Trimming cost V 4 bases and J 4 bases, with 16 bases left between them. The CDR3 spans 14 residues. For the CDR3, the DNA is TGTGCCTGGATGAGGGGGAGTAGGTTCACTGAAGCTTTCTTT. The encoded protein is CAWMRGSRFTEAFF. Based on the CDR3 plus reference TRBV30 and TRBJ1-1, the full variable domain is SQTIHQWPATLVQPVGSPLSLECTVEGTSNPNLYWYRQAAGRGLQLLFYSVGIGQISSEVPQNLSASRPQDRQFILSSKKLLLSDSGFYLCAWMRGSRFTEAFFGQGTRLTVV.

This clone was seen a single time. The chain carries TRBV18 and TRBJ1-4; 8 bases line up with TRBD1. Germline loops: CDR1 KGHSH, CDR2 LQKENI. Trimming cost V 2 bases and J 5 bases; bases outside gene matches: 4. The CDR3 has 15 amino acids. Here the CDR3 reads CASSPGTGGNEKLFF. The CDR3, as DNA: TGTGCCAGCTCACCAGGGACAGGCGGAAATGAAAAACTGTTTTTT.

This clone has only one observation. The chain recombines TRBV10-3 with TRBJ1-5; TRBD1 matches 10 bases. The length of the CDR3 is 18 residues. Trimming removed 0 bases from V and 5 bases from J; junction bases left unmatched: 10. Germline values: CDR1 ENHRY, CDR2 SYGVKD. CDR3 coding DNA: TGTGCCATCAGTGAGTCGGCAAGGGGGACAGGGGTTGATCAGCCCCAGCATTTT. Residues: CAISESARGTGVDQPQHF.

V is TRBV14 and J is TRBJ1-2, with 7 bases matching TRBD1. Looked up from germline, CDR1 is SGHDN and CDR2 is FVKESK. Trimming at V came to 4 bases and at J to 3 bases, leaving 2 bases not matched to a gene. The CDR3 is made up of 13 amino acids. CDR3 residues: CASSRQGYYGYTF. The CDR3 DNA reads TGTGCCAGCAGCCGACAGGGATACTATGGCTACACCTTC.

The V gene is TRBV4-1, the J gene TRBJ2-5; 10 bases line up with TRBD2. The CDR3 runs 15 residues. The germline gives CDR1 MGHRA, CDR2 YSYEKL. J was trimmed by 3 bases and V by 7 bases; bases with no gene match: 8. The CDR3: CASTPKAGGKETQYF. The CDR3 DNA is TGCGCCAGCACTCCAAAAGCGGGGGGGAAAGAGACCCAGTACTTC.

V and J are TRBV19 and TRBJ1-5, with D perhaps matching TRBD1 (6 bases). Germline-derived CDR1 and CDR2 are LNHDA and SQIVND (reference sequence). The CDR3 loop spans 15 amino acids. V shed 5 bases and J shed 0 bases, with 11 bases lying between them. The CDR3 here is CASSPGQFSNQPQHF. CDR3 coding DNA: TGTGCCAGTAGTCCTGGACAGTTTAGCAATCAGCCCCAGCATTTT.

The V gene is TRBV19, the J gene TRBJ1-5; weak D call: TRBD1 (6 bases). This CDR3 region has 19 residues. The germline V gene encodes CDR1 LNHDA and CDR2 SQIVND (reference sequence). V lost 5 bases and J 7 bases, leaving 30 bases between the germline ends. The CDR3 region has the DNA TGTGCCAGTAGTTTCCAACGTTTCCCCCTACAGGGTATCGAACAGCCCCAGCATTTT. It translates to CASSFQRFPLQGIEQPQHF. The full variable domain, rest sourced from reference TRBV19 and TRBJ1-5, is DGGITQSPKYLFRKEGQNVTLSCEQNLNHDAMYWYRQDPGQGLRLIYYSQIVNDFQKGDIAEGYSVSREKKESFPLTVTSAQKNPTAFYLCASSFQRFPLQGIEQPQHFGDGTRLSIL.

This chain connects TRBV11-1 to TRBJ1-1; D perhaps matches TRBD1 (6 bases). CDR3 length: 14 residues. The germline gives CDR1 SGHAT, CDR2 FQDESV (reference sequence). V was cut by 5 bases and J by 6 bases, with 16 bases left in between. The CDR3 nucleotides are TGTGCCAGCAGCGCCCAGGGAAAGGGGGCTGAAGCTTTCTTT. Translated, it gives CASSAQGKGAEAFF.

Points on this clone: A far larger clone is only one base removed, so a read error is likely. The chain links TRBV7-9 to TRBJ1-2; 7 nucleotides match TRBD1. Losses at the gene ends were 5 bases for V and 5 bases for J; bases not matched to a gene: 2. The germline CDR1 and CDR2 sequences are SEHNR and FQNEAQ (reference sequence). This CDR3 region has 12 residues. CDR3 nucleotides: TGTGCCAGCAGCCAGACAGGGTATGGCTACACCTTC. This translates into CASSQTGYGYTF. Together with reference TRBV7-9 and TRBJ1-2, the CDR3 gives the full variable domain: DTGVSQNPRHKITKRGQNVTFRCDPISEHNRLYWYRQTLGQGPEFLTYFQNEAQLEKSRLLSDRFSAERPKGSFSTLEIQRTEQGDSAMYLCASSQTGYGYTFGSGTRLTVV.

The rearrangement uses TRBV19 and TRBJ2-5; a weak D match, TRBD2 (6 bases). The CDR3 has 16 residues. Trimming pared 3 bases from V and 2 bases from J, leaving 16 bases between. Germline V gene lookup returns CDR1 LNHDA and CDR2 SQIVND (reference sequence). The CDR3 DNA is TGTGCCAGTAGTATGGCAGGGCGGGGCAAACAAGAGACCCAGTACTTC. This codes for CASSMAGRGKQETQYF. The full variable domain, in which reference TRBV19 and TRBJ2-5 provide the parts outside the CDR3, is DGGITQSPKYLFRKEGQNVTLSCEQNLNHDAMYWYRQDPGQGLRLIYYSQIVNDFQKGDIAEGYSVSREKKESFPLTVTSAQKNPTAFYLCASSMAGRGKQETQYFGPGTRLLVL.

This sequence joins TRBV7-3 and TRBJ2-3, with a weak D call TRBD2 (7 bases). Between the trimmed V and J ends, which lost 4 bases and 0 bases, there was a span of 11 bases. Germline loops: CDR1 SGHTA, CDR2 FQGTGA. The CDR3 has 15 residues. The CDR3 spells CASSSKGGSTDTQYF. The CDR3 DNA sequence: TGTGCCAGCAGCTCGAAGGGGGGGAGCACAGATACGCAGTATTTT.

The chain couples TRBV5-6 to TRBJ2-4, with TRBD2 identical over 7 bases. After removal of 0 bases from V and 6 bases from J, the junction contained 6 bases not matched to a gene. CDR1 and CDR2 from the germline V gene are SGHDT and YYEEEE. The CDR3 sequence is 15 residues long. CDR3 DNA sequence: TGTGCCAGCAGCTTGGGAGGGGCTAGCGGAAACATTCAGTACTTC. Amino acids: CASSLGGASGNIQYF.

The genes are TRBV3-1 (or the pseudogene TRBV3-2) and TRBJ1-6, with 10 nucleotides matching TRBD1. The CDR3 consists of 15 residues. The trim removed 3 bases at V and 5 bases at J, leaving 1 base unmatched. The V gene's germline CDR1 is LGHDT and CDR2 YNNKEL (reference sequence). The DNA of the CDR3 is TGTGCCAGCAGCCATGGACAGGGGGATAATTCACCCCTCCACTTT. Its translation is CASSHGQGDNSPLHF.

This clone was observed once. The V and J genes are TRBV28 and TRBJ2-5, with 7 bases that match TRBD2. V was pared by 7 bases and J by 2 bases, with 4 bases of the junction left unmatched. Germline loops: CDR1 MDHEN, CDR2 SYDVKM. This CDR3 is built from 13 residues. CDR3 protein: CASMWGGQETQYF. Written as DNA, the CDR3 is TGTGCCAGCATGTGGGGGGGACAAGAGACCCAGTACTTC.

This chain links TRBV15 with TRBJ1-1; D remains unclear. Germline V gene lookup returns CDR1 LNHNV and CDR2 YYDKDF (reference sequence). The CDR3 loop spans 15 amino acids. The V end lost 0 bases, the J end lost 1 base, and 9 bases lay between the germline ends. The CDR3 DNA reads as TGTGCCACCAGCAGAGATTTGGCAGGGAACACTGAAGCTTTCTTT. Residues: CATSRDLAGNTEAFF.

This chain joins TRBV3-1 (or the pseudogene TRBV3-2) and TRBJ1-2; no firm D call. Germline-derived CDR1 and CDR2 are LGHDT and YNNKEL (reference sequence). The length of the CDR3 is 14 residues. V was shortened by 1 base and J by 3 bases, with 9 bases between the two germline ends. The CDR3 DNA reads TGTGCCAGCAGCCAAGTTTCGGGATACTATGGCTACACCTTC. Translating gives CASSQVSGYYGYTF.

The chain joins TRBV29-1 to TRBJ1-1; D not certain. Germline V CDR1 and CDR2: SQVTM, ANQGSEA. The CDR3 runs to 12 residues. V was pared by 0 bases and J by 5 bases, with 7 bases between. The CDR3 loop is CSVEDLRTEAFF. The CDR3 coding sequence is TGCAGCGTTGAAGATTTACGGACTGAAGCTTTCTTT.

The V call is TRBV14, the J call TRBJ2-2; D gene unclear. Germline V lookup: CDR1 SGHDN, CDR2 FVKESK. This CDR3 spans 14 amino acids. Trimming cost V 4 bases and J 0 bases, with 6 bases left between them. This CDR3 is CASSRRTNTGELFF. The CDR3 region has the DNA TGTGCCAGCAGCCGCAGGACGAACACCGGGGAGCTGTTTTTT.

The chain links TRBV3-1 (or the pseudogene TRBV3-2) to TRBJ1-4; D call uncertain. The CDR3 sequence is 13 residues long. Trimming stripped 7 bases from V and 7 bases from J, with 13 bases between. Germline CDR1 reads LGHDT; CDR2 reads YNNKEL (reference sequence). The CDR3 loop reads CASTIGLGEKLFF. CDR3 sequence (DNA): TGTGCCAGCACAATAGGACTTGGTGAAAAACTGTTTTTT.

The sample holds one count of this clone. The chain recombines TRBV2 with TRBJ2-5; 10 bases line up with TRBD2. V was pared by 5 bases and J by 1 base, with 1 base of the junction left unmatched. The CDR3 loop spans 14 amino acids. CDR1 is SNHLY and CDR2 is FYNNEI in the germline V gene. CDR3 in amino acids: CASSRTSGQETQYF. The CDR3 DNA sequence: TGTGCCAGCAGTCGGACTAGCGGCCAAGAGACCCAGTACTTC.

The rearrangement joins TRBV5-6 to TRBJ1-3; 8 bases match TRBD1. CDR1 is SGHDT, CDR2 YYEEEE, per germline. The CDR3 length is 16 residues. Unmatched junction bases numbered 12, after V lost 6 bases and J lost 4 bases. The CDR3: CASTLTGVEAGNTIYF. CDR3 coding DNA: TGTGCCAGCACCCTGACAGGGGTTGAGGCCGGAAACACCATATATTTT. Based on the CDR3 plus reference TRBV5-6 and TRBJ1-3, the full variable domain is DAGVTQSPTHLIKTRGQQVTLRCSPKSGHDTVSWYQQALGQGPQFIFQYYEEEERQRGNFPDRFSGHQFPNYSSELNVNALLLGDSALYLCASTLTGVEAGNTIYFGEGSWLTVV.

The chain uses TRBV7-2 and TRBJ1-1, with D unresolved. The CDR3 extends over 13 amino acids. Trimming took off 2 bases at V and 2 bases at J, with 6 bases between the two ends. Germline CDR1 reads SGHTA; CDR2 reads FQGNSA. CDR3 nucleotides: TGTGCCAGCAGCTTATTTTCAAACACTGAAGCTTTCTTT. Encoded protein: CASSLFSNTEAFF.

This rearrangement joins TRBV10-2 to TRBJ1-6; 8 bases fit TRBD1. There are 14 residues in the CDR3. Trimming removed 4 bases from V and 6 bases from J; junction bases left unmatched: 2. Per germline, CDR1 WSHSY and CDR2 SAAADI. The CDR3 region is CASSGQGPNSPLHF. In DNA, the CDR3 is TGCGCCAGCAGTGGACAGGGGCCTAATTCACCCCTCCACTTT.

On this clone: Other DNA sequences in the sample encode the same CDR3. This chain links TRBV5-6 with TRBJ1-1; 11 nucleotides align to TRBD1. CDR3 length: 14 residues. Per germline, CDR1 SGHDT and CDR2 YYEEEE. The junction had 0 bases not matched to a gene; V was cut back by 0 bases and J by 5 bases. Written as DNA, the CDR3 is TGTGCCAGCAGCTTGGGGGACAGGGGGACTGAAGCTTTCTTT. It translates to CASSLGDRGTEAFF.

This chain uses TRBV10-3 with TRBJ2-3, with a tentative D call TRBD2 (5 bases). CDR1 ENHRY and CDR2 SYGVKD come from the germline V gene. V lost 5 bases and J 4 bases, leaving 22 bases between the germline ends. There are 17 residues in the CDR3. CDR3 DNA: TGTGCCATCAGTCCAACTATGGACTTAGCCGGGGCAGATACGCAGTATTTT. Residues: CAISPTMDLAGADTQYF.